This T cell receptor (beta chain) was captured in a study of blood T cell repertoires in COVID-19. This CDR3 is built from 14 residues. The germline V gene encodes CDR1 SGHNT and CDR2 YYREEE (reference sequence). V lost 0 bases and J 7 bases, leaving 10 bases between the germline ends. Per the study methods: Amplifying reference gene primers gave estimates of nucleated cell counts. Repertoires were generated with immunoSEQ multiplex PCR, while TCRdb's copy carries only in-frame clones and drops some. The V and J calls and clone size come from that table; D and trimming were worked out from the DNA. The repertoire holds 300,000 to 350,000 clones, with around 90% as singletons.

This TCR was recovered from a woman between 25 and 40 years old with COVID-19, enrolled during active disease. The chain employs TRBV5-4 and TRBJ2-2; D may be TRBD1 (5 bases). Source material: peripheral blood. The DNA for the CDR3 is TGTGCCAGCAGCTTGGGCAGGGCGAACGGGGAGCTGTTTTTT. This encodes CASSLGRANGELFF.